The sequence of this TCR beta chain was determined in a study of blood T cells in healthy people across ages. At least 6 million PBMCs were isolated per sample. Together with a sample-barcoded 5' primer, a J-beta primer mix was included in a second PCR lasting about 7 to 11 cycles. TCRdb reprocessed the 5' RACE reads via MiXCR and lists one record per CDR3 protein. The repertoire holds about 700,000 distinct CDR3 sequences, around 32% seen once, with roughly 15% in the top ten. The CDR3 is 15 residues long. Trimming shortened V by 0 bases and J by 0 bases, and 8 bases separated the two germline ends. The V gene's germline CDR1 is MGHRA and CDR2 YSYEKL.

The chain joins TRBV4-1 to TRBJ1-1; the D is unclear. The specimen sequenced was blood. This sequence was found in an elderly woman in good health. DNA of the CDR3: TGCGCCAGCAGCCAAGATATGGGATTGAACACTGAAGCTTTCTTT. Translation gives CASSQDMGLNTEAFF.